Below are 21 T cell receptor beta chains sequenced from a single sample in a study of T cells in Graves' hyperthyroidism and ophthalmopathy. Researchers amplified the TCR beta CDR3 regions from RNA transcripts. When the TCR CDR3 underwent first-round RT-PCR, the HTBI primer set was used. TCRdb re-derived calls from the multiplex PCR reads in MiXCR, one entry per CDR3 protein. The sample lists 250,000 to 300,000 distinct CDR3 sequences, less than 20% seen once, with under 45% in the top ten. Source material: blood. All receptors come from a man aged 50 to 60 with Graves' ophthalmopathy.

This chain joins TRBV18 and TRBJ2-1, with TRBD2 as a possible D gene (6 bases). Trimming left V 3 bases short and J 3 bases short, with 12 bases between. This CDR3 has 15 amino acids. Per germline, CDR1 KGHSH and CDR2 LQKENI. This chain's CDR3 is CASSPGTGDYNEQFF. In DNA form, the CDR3 reads TGTGCCAGCTCACCCGGGACTGGGGACTACAATGAGCAGTTCTTC.

This clonotype was found a few times. The gene calls are TRBV7-9 and TRBJ2-5, with D tentatively TRBD1 (6 bases). V lost 2 bases and J 5 bases, leaving 9 bases between the germline ends. The length of the CDR3 is 13 residues. Per germline, CDR1 SEHNR and CDR2 FQNEAQ (reference sequence). CDR3 coding DNA: TGTGCCAGCAGCTTATCGCAGGGGGAGACCCAGTACTTC. Translated, it gives CASSLSQGETQYF.

This clonotype was seen at least ten times. The J gene is TRBJ2-7, the V gene TRBV20-1; a possible D gene is TRBD2 (5 bases). Trimming shortened V by 6 bases and J by 0 bases, and 15 bases separated the two germline ends. The CDR3 spans 14 residues. From germline, CDR1 is DFQATT and CDR2 SNEGSKA (reference sequence). CDR3 in DNA: TGCAGTGCCCCTAGGACTGGCCTCTCCTACGAGCAGTACTTC. It yields the protein CSAPRTGLSYEQYF.

The DNA of the CDR3 is TGTGCCAGCAGCGCTAGGCCTCTCGGAGAGACCCAGTACTTC. Protein product: CASSARPLGETQYF. This chain links TRBV9 with TRBJ2-5; D gene unclear. The CDR3 spans 14 residues. Per the germline V gene, CDR1 is SGDLS and CDR2 is YYNGEE. V gave up 3 bases and J gave up 4 bases, with 13 bases separating them.

The V call is TRBV6-2 or TRBV6-3, the J call TRBJ2-1; TRBD1 agrees at 10 bases. This CDR3 region has 16 residues. Germline lookup yields CDR1 MNHEY and CDR2 SVGEGT. The ends lost 5 bases at V and 3 bases at J; junction bases unmatched: 7. CDR3 DNA sequence: TGTGCCAGCAGTCAGCCCGGGACAGGGGTCTACAATGAGCAGTTCTTC. It specifies CASSQPGTGVYNEQFF.

This clonotype was detected a few times. The rearrangement uses TRBV6-1 and TRBJ1-1; unclear D gene. V was cut by 6 bases and J by 5 bases, with 4 bases left in between. The CDR3 is 10 residues long. The germline V gene has CDR1 MNHNS and CDR2 SASEGT. CDR3 in amino acids: CASRGTEAFF. The CDR3 DNA is TGTGCCAGCAGGGGAACTGAAGCTTTCTTT.

Regarding this clonotype: The CDR3 end shows no conserved phenylalanine or tryptophan, and so a read error is likely. The chain links TRBV20-1 to TRBJ2-3; the D is unclear. The CDR3 extends over 14 amino acids. The V gene lost 0 bases and the J gene lost 2 bases, with 9 bases spanning the gap. CDR1 is DFQATT, CDR2 SNEGSKA, per germline (reference sequence). CDR3 bases: TGCAGTGCTAGAGATATGCGGAACACAGATACGCAGTATTCT. Translated, it gives CSARDMRNTDTQYS.

This clonotype has a count of ten or more. This sequence joins TRBV28 and TRBJ1-5, with TRBD1 as a possible D gene (6 bases). In germline, CDR1 is MDHEN, CDR2 SYDVKM. V was cut by 7 bases and J by 4 bases, with 14 bases left in between. The CDR3 has 14 residues. The CDR3 DNA reads TGTGCCAGCACCTCAGGACAGTCTAATCAGCCCCAGCATTTT. Translating it yields CASTSGQSNQPQHF.

There are many counts of this clonotype. The DNA of the CDR3 is TGTGCCAGCAGTGTTTCTGAGAACACTGAAGCTTTCTTT. Translating gives CASSVSENTEAFF. The chain carries TRBV2 and TRBJ1-1; D remains unclear. The CDR3 length is 13 residues. Per the germline V gene, CDR1 is SNHLY and CDR2 is FYNNEI. V shed 4 bases and J shed 1 base, with 7 bases lying between them.

The rearrangement links TRBV7-9 to TRBJ2-6; 7 nucleotides line up with TRBD1. This CDR3 region has 18 residues. The trim removed 5 bases at V and 3 bases at J, leaving 13 bases unmatched. Looked up from germline, CDR1 is SEHNR and CDR2 is FQNEAQ (reference sequence). The CDR3 protein is CASSAGTAWRRGANVLTF. CDR3 DNA sequence: TGTGCCAGCAGCGCCGGGACAGCCTGGCGTCGTGGGGCCAACGTCCTGACTTTC.

This clonotype has ten or more counts. This chain joins TRBV6-1 and TRBJ1-2, with 10 bases identical to TRBD1. The CDR3 runs 14 residues. The germline V gene encodes CDR1 MNHNS and CDR2 SASEGT. V shed 7 bases and J 5 bases; nucleotides not matched to a gene: 7. The CDR3 reads CASTRLDRGYGYTF. The CDR3 nucleotides are TGTGCCAGCACCCGCCTGGACAGGGGGTATGGCTACACCTTC.

This clonotype was observed a few times. The J gene is TRBJ2-1, the V gene TRBV9; D might be TRBD2 (6 bases). The length of the CDR3 is 13 residues. V was clipped by 3 bases and J by 4 bases, with 8 bases between them. Germline loops: CDR1 SGDLS, CDR2 YYNGEE. CDR3 loop: CASSEGGYNEQFF. The CDR3 coding sequence is TGTGCCAGCAGCGAAGGAGGGTACAATGAGCAGTTCTTC.

On this clonotype: This CDR3 fails to terminate in the conserved phenylalanine or tryptophan, so it likely reflects a read error. The limits of the CDR3 on the DNA are not certain, so only TCRdb's listed CDR3 is given. The V and J genes are TRBV29-1 and TRBJ2-7. Counting both end residues, the CDR3 totals 11 amino acids. In germline, CDR1 is SQVTM, CDR2 ANQGSEA. The CDR3 protein is CSVETDYEQSI.

The sample holds many counts of this clonotype. The chain joins TRBV5-5 to TRBJ1-1, with D possibly being TRBD1 (5 bases). V was clipped by 6 bases and J by 5 bases, with 17 bases between them. CDR1 and CDR2 from the germline V gene are SGHKS and YYEKEE (reference sequence). The CDR3 consists of 14 residues. The CDR3 region is CASTGLLGGTEAFF. The CDR3, as DNA: TGTGCCAGCACCGGGCTCCTCGGGGGGACTGAAGCTTTCTTT.

Many counts were recorded for this clonotype. The chain carries TRBV20-1 and TRBJ2-7; TRBD1 might be the D (6 bases). The CDR3 is 16 residues long. Germline values: CDR1 DFQATT, CDR2 SNEGSKA (reference sequence). Deletions cut 5 bases from V and 0 bases from J, with 20 bases between. The CDR3 DNA reads as TGCAGTGCTGTCCCTCTGCTGGGGGCAGGCTCCTACGAGCAGTACTTC. Translated, it gives CSAVPLLGAGSYEQYF.

This clonotype came up many times. The gene calls are TRBV5-1 and TRBJ1-1; D is ambiguous. Trimming left V 0 bases short and J 9 bases short, with 15 bases between. The germline gives CDR1 SGHRS, CDR2 YFSETQ. The CDR3 is 14 amino acids. The CDR3, as DNA: TGCGCCAGCAGCTTGGCCCGACAAACTACCCAAGCTTTCTTT. Translated, it gives CASSLARQTTQAFF.

This clonotype was seen more than once but under ten times. The DNA for the CDR3 is TGTGCCAGCAGGCCTGGGACTAGCGGGAGGGAGGATGAGCAGTTCTTC. It codes for CASRPGTSGREDEQFF. The J gene is TRBJ2-1, the V gene TRBV6-1; 16 bases fit TRBD2. Per the germline V gene, CDR1 is MNHNS and CDR2 is SASEGT. V shed 6 bases, J shed 8 bases, and the junction held 7 bases outside the gene matches. The CDR3 covers 16 residues.

The chain employs TRBV7-2 and TRBJ1-5, with D unresolved. CDR1 and CDR2 (germline): SGHTA, FQGNSA. Trimming pared 4 bases from V and 5 bases from J, leaving 12 bases between. The CDR3 spans 14 residues. The CDR3 region has the DNA TGTGCCAGCAGCTACCGGGAGATCCATCAGCCCCAGCATTTT. Translated: CASSYREIHQPQHF.

The chain has TRBV5-1 and TRBJ1-6, with D tentatively TRBD1 (5 bases). The germline V gene encodes CDR1 SGHRS and CDR2 YFSETQ. V lost 3 bases to trimming and J lost 7 bases, with 11 bases between them. This CDR3 contains 14 residues. CDR3 region: CASSSGLENSPLHF. As DNA, the CDR3 is TGCGCCAGCAGCTCGGGACTGGAGAATTCACCCCTCCACTTT.

This clonotype has just a few counts. This chain joins TRBV2 and TRBJ1-2; tentatively, D is TRBD1 (5 bases). The CDR3 has 13 amino acids. The germline CDR1 and CDR2 sequences are SNHLY and FYNNEI. Trimming shortened V by 8 bases and J by 6 bases, and 16 bases separated the two germline ends. The CDR3 protein is CASGAGRMNGYTF. The CDR3 region has the DNA TGTGCCAGCGGGGCAGGGCGGATGAATGGCTACACCTTC.

This clonotype was seen at least ten times. J is TRBJ2-5 and V is TRBV6-5; 7 bases agree with TRBD2. V lost 2 bases, J lost 1 base, and 7 bases stayed unmatched. The V gene's germline CDR1 is MNHEY and CDR2 SVGAGI. The CDR3 sequence is 16 residues long. This chain's CDR3 is CASSYVEWEGQETQYF. The CDR3 coding sequence is TGTGCCAGCAGTTACGTCGAGTGGGAGGGCCAAGAGACCCAGTACTTC.